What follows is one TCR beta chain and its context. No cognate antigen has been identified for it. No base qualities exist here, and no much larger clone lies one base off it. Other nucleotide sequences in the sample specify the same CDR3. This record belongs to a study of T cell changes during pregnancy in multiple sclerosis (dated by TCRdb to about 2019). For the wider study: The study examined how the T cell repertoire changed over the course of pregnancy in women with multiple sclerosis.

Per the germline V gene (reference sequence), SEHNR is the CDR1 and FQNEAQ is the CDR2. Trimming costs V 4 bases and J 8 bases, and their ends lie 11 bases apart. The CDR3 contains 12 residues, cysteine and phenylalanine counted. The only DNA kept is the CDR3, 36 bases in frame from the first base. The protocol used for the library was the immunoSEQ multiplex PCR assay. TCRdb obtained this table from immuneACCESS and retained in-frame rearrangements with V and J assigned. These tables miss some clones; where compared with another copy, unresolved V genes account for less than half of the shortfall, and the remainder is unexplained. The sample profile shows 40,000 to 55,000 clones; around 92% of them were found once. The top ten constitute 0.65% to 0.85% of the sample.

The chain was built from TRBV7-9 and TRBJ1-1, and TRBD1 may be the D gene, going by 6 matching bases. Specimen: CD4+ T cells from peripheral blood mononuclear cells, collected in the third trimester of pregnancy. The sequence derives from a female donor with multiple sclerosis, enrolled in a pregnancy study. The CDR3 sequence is CASSSLGTEAFF. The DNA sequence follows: TGTGCCAGCAGCTCGCTCGGGACAGAAGCTTTCTTT.